A selection of T cell receptor beta chains follows, all from one sample in a study of human T cells and chemical hapten exposure. TCRdb analysed the RACE reads with MiXCR anew, one entry per CDR3 protein. The table includes about 170,000 distinct CDR3 sequences, roughly 26% detected once. Sequenced here: whole blood, sampled in connection with sensitization to the hapten diphenylcyclopropenone (DPC). Receptors were obtained from a woman aged 18-29 years with alopecia areata. Some clones in this sample may be carry-over from other donors' samples. The CDR3 runs from the conserved cysteine through the conserved F or W. D genes are given only for firm matches. For some rows the clone size is stated as once, few or many, or as a class when expanded; others skip it.

j_call d_call clone_size v_call cdr3_aa cdr3_nt
TRBJ2-3 TRBD2 . TRBV20-1 CSATAGGGDTQYF TGCAGTGCCACAGCGGGGGGTGGAGATACGCAGTATTTT
TRBJ1-2 TRBD1 . TRBV6-2/TRBV6-3 CASSYGGQGIYGYTF TGTGCCAGCAGTTACGGGGGACAGGGGATCTATGGCTACACCTTC
TRBJ1-5 TRBD1 . TRBV4-2 CASSQSTGFNQPQHF TGTGCCAGCAGCCAATCGACAGGGTTCAATCAGCCCCAGCATTTT
TRBJ1-2 . . TRBV2 CAGYNAGYTF TGTGCCGGCTACAACGCTGGCTACACCTTC
TRBJ2-7 . many TRBV24-1 CATSEAGAGAHEQYF TGTGCCACCAGTGAAGCCGGAGCAGGGGCCCACGAGCAGTACTTC
TRBJ2-1 . . TRBV18 CASSPPIWQGRLAYNEQFF TGTGCCAGCTCACCACCGATCTGGCAGGGTAGGTTGGCCTACAATGAGCAGTTCTTC
TRBJ2-3 . few TRBV5-8 CASSLSRDRDTQYF TGTGCCAGCAGCCTCTCAAGGGATCGAGATACGCAGTATTTT
TRBJ1-4 . many TRBV10-2 CASSGTITGEKLFF TGCGCCAGCAGTGGGACCATTACCGGGGAAAAACTGTTTTTT
TRBJ1-1 . . TRBV29-1 CSGWAGTEAFF TGCAGCGGGTGGGCGGGCACTGAAGCTTTCTTT
TRBJ2-7 TRBD2 . TRBV9 CASSGTSGGTPYEQYF TGTGCCAGCAGCGGCACTAGCGGGGGGACCCCCTACGAGCAGTACTTC
TRBJ2-2 . . TRBV18 CASSRTGGGELFF TGTGCCAGCTCCCGGACCGGGGGCGGGGAGCTGTTTTTT
TRBJ1-2 TRBD1 . TRBV6-2/TRBV6-3 CASRKQGAVKDGYTF TGTGCCAGCAGAAAACAGGGGGCCGTAAAGGATGGCTACACCTTC
TRBJ1-4 . . TRBV20-1 CSADDGRTTNEKLFF TGCAGTGCTGACGACGGACGAACAACTAATGAAAAACTGTTTTTT
TRBJ2-3 . few TRBV5-1 CASSLGPGPITDTQYF TGCGCCAGCAGCTTAGGACCGGGGCCCATCACAGATACGCAGTATTTT
TRBJ2-3 . . TRBV4-1 CASSQDWLSTDTQYF TGCGCCAGCAGCCAAGATTGGCTCTCCACAGATACGCAGTATTTT
TRBJ2-1 TRBD2 once TRBV4-2 CASSQGRSGSYNEQFF TGTGCCAGCAGCCAAGGAAGAAGCGGGAGCTACAATGAGCAGTTCTTC
TRBJ1-1 . few TRBV7-6 CASSSIRTGDTEAFF TGTGCCAGCAGCTCTATACGTACTGGTGACACTGAAGCTTTCTTT
TRBJ2-7 TRBD1 few TRBV6-5 CASSYRRTGPYEQYF TGTGCCAGCAGTTACAGAAGGACAGGGCCGTACGAGCAGTACTTC
TRBJ2-4 . . TRBV2 CASSPLSLAKNIQYF TGTGCCAGCAGTCCTTTATCTCTAGCCAAAAACATTCAGTACTTC
TRBJ1-3 . few TRBV4-1 CASSQGLLSGNTIYF TGCGCCAGCAGCCAGGGACTACTCTCTGGAAACACCATATATTTT